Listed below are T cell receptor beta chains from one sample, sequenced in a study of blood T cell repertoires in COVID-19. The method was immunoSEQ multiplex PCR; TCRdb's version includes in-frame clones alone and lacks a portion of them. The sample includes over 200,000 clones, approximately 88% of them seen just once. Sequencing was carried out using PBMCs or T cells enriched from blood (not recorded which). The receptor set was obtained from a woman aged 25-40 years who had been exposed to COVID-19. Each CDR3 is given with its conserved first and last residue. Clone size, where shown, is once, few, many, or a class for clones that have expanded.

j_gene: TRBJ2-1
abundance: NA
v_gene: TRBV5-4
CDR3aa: CASSLESFNEQFF

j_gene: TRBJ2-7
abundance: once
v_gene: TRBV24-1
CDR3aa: CATSDSAGQGIGEQYF

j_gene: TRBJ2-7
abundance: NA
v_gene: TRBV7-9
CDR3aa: CASSPLAGLSYEQYF

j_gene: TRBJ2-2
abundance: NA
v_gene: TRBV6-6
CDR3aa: CASSYFGGANTGELFF

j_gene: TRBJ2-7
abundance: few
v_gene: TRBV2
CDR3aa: CASRRGGAQYF

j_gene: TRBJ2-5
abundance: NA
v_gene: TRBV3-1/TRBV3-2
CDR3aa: CASSQGRDSYF

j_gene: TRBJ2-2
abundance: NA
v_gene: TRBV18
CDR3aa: CASSHRDRASGELFF

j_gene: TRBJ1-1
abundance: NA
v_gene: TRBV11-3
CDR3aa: CASSFTRGAEAFF

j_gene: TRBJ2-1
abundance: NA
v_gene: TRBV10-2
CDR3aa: CASSAGRASSYNEQFF

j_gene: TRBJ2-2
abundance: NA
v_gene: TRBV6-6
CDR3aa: CASTFGTFGELFF

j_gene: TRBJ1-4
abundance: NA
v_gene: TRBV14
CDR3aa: CASSQDRGINEKLFF

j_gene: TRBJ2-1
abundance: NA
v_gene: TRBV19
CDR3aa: CASSMGLAVNEQFF

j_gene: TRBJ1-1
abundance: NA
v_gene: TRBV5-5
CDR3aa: CASSLGRQGAAFF

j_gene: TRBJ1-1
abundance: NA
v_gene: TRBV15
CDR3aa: CATSFEGWATEAFF

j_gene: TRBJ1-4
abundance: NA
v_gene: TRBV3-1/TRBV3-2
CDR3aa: CASSQRGRHKLFF

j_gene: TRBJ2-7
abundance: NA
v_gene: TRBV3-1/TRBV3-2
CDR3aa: CASRLGLAGAYEQYF

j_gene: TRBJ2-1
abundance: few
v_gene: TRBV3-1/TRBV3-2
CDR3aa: CASSQDHASGSPYNEQFF

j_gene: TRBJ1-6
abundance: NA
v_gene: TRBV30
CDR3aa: CAWRDRNSPLHF

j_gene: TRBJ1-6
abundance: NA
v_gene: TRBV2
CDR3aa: CASSDPRQRSSYNSPLHF

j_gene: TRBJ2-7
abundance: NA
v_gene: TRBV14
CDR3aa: CASSPHLSYEQYF

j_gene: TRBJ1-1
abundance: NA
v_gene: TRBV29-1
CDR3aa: CSVVGDMATFF

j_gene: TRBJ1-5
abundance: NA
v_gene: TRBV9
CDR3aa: CASRALPGTGGYNQPQHF

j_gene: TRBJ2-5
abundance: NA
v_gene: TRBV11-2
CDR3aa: CASSLGGTQETQYF